Following are 2 T cell receptor beta chains from one sample sequenced in a study of shared clonotypes between healthy human individuals. The table came from immunoSEQ multiplex PCR; TCRdb's copy has only in-frame clones and leaves some out. The table has about 560,000 clones, around 77% seen once. What was sequenced was PBMCs. These receptor sequences come from a woman aged 40 to 50 in good health. Some clones in this sample may be carry-over from other donors' samples.

The chain joins TRBV28 to TRBJ2-1, with D possibly being TRBD1 (6 bases). The germline V gene encodes CDR1 MDHEN and CDR2 SYDVKM. Trimming left V 2 bases short and J 8 bases short, with 13 bases between. CDR3 length: 14 amino acids. The CDR3 DNA reads as TGTGCCAGCAGTTTAAAACCCGACAGGCATGAGCAGTTCTTC. This codes for CASSLKPDRHEQFF.

The genes are TRBV7-2 and TRBJ2-1, with 8 bases identical to TRBD1. The CDR3 consists of 15 residues. Germline CDR1 and CDR2: SGHTA and FQGNSA. Trimming removed 1 base from V and 2 bases from J; junction bases left unmatched: 1. The CDR3 is CASSLDRGAYNEQFF. The CDR3 DNA is TGTGCCAGCAGCTTAGACAGGGGGGCCTACAATGAGCAGTTCTTC.